This T cell receptor (beta chain) was found in a study of shared clonotypes between healthy human individuals. Study-level information: Donors, aged 18 to 49, were a couple of women and a few men.

Per the germline V gene, CDR1 is SNHLY and CDR2 is FYNNEI. The CDR3 consists of 13 residues. V was shortened by 6 bases and J by 1 base, with 9 bases between the two germline ends. For sorted subsets, about 0.2 ug DNA per replicate equaled 30,000 or so T cell genomes. TCRdb's table, derived via immunoSEQ multiplex PCR, lists solely in-frame clones and lacks some. The top ten hold approximately 1.5% of the sample, which has some 980,000 clones, 70% to 85% seen once. The rearrangement joins TRBV2 to TRBJ1-1; D is unclear. The sample taken for sequencing was memory CD4+ T cells sorted from blood. Stated subset: CD45RA-negative fraction. The clonotype was recovered from a man aged 18 to 30 in good health. The CDR3 DNA reads TGTGCCAGCAGGGGGATGGGGAACACTGAAGCTTTCTTT. Protein product: CASRGMGNTEAFF.